Described below is a single T cell receptor (beta chain) sequence and its context. Per the original data handling: Cell counts per sample came from amplifying reference gene primers. The data were produced by immunoSEQ multiplex PCR, yet TCRdb's version contains in-frame clones alone and is incomplete. V and J calls and clone size are given by that table; D and trimming were obtained from the DNA. The sample has just under 350,000 clones; around 80% are singletons. J gave up 0 bases and V 2 bases, and 3 bases lay outside the gene matches. The CDR3 extends over 16 amino acids. Per the germline V gene, CDR1 is MNHEY and CDR2 is SVGAGI. The data were obtained in a study of blood T cell repertoires in COVID-19. Study summary: The study drew acute and convalescent COVID-19 samples from the United States, Italy and Spain. Sources were T cells, B-cell-depleted T cells, or PBMCs; the material itself was cDNA or gDNA.

The source material was peripheral blood. The chain carries TRBV6-5 and TRBJ1-4; TRBD1 matches at 7 bases. This TCR was recovered from a man aged 25-45 years with active or convalescent COVID-19. CDR3 region: CASSYRGLSTNEKLFF. In DNA form, the CDR3 reads TGTGCCAGCAGTTACAGGGGGCTTTCAACTAATGAAAAACTGTTTTTT.